The 9 T cell receptor beta chains listed next were all sequenced from one sample in a study of T cells after yellow fever vaccination. MiXCR, run by TCRdb on the 5' RACE reads, gives a single entry per CDR3 protein. The data hold about 630,000 distinct CDR3 sequences, with about 12% observed a single time. The source material was PBMCs, sampled on the day of the yellow fever booster vaccination. The receptors were sampled from a man aged 25 to 40 who received the YFV17D yellow fever vaccine.

This clonotype has only a few counts. This chain uses TRBV5-1 with TRBJ1-1, with a weak D call TRBD1 (5 bases). V was cut by 4 bases and J by 1 base, with 14 bases left in between. Germline V gene data show CDR1 as SGHRS and CDR2 as YFSETQ. The CDR3 totals 15 residues. CDR3 region: CASSLGTAPNTEAFF. The CDR3 coding sequence is TGCGCCAGCAGCCTTGGGACGGCACCGAACACTGAAGCTTTCTTT.

The rearrangement joins TRBV28 to TRBJ2-2; 7 bases line up with TRBD2. J gave up 1 base and V 5 bases, and 4 bases lay outside the gene matches. Germline lookup yields CDR1 MDHEN and CDR2 SYDVKM. The CDR3 totals 15 residues. The CDR3 bases are TGTGCCAGCAGTCGCTCTAGCGGGAACACCGGGGAGCTGTTTTTT. This gives the protein CASSRSSGNTGELFF.

This chain connects TRBV12-3 or TRBV12-4 to TRBJ2-3; 13 bases fit TRBD2. The ends lost 5 bases at V and 4 bases at J; junction bases unmatched: 6. The CDR3 is made up of 16 amino acids. The CDR3 DNA follows: TGTGCCAGCAGTCTCGGACTAGCGGGAGTCCCAGATACGCAGTATTTT. Its protein product is CASSLGLAGVPDTQYF.

The V and J genes are TRBV4-3 and TRBJ1-1; D unclear. Trimming stripped 1 base from V and 8 bases from J, with 8 bases between. CDR3 length equals 12 residues. Germline V gene lookup returns CDR1 LGHNA and CDR2 YSLEER. CDR3 in amino acids: CASSQGRNEAFF. For the CDR3, the DNA is TGCGCCAGCAGCCAAGGACGGAACGAAGCTTTCTTT.

This clonotype was counted ten times or more. The CDR3 DNA reads TGTGCCAGCAGCGGGAGGGACAGGGTAGGGAGAAACACCATATATTTT. Protein product: CASSGRDRVGRNTIYF. This rearrangement joins TRBV21-1 to TRBJ1-3; TRBD1, the table's D call, lacks a check against the DNA. TRBV21-1 is reported as a pseudogene. The CDR3 covers 16 residues.

This chain connects TRBV28 to TRBJ2-7; weak D call: TRBD1 (6 bases). This CDR3 is 17 amino acids long. Trimming pared 2 bases from V and 3 bases from J, leaving 20 bases between. Germline V gene data show CDR1 as MDHEN and CDR2 as SYDVKM. The CDR3 loop is CASSLNPNTGSNYEQYF. The CDR3, as DNA: TGTGCCAGCAGTTTAAACCCTAACACAGGGAGTAACTACGAGCAGTACTTC.

The gene calls are TRBV7-2 and TRBJ2-7, with 8 bases identical to TRBD2. V was pared by 5 bases and J by 5 bases, with 11 bases of the junction left unmatched. Germline V gives CDR1 SGHTA, CDR2 FQGNSA. The CDR3 totals 15 residues. The CDR3 DNA follows: TGTGCCAGCAGCCCAAGAGGCGGGAGGCTCCACGAGCAGTACTTC. It translates to CASSPRGGRLHEQYF.

In its sample, this clonotype was seen a few times. The chain recombines TRBV5-1 with TRBJ2-2; weak D call: TRBD2 (5 bases). Looked up from germline, CDR1 is SGHRS and CDR2 is YFSETQ. The length of the CDR3 is 14 residues. The V and J ends lost 0 bases and 6 bases respectively, with 9 bases between them. As DNA, the CDR3 is TGCGCCAGCAGCTTGGTGGGAGACTCCGGGGAGCTGTTTTTT. It encodes CASSLVGDSGELFF.

Only a few counts were recorded for this clonotype. The CDR3 is CATSRRREGLEQYF. CDR3 coding DNA: TGTGCCACCAGCAGGAGGCGGGAGGGCCTCGAGCAGTACTTC. This chain joins TRBV15 and TRBJ2-7, with 9 positions matching TRBD2. Germline-derived CDR1 and CDR2 are LNHNV and YYDKDF (reference sequence). The CDR3 is 14 amino acids. With 3 bases clipped from V and 6 bases from J, the junction kept 6 bases outside the gene matches.